Presented here are 6 T cell receptor beta chains from one specimen sequenced in a study of blood T cells in healthy people across ages. Then a second PCR, running about 6 to 11 cycles, was carried out with a sample-barcoded 5' primer and a J-beta primer mix. TCRdb analysed the 5' RACE reads with MiXCR anew, one entry per CDR3 protein. The sample shows about 1.4 million distinct CDR3 sequences, approximately 63% of them seen only once. The sequencing input was blood. The receptors come from a man aged 18 to 35 in good health.

This clonotype was seen more than once but under ten times. The chain couples TRBV5-1 to TRBJ2-7; 8 bases line up with TRBD1. This CDR3 contains 14 residues. The V segment lost 1 base and the J segment 4 bases; nucleotides outside the gene matches: 4. Germline CDR1 reads SGHRS; CDR2 reads YFSETQ. CDR3 DNA sequence: TGCGCCAGCAGCTTGTATCAGGGGGCGTACGAGCAGTACTTC. Residues: CASSLYQGAYEQYF.

V and J are TRBV9 and TRBJ2-1; TRBD2 matches at 13 bases. The germline gives CDR1 SGDLS, CDR2 YYNGEE. The J segment lost 1 base and the V segment lost 2 bases, leaving 9 bases of the junction unmatched. There are 19 residues in the CDR3. CDR3 coding DNA: TGTGCCAGCAGCGTCACTAGCGGGGGGGCCCTCGGGTCCTACAATGAGCAGTTCTTC. It translates to CASSVTSGGALGSYNEQFF. Complete variable domain (other parts from reference TRBV9 and TRBJ2-1): DSGVTQTPKHLITATGQRVTLRCSPRSGDLSVYWYQQSLDQGLQFLIQYYNGEERAKGNILERFSAQQFPDLHSELNLSSLELGDSALYFCASSVTSGGALGSYNEQFFGPGTRLTVL.

This chain uses TRBV6-6 with TRBJ1-2; 8 bases align to TRBD1. The ends lost 1 base at V and 7 bases at J; junction bases unmatched: 8. This CDR3 has 15 amino acids. Germline V gene lookup returns CDR1 MNHNY and CDR2 SVGAGI (reference sequence). The CDR3 reads CASSYYQDRDRGYTF. The CDR3 nucleotides read TGTGCCAGCAGTTACTACCAGGACAGGGATCGTGGCTACACCTTC.

The chain has TRBV4-1 and TRBJ2-7; 10 positions match TRBD1. In germline, CDR1 is MGHRA, CDR2 YSYEKL. The CDR3 runs 16 residues. With V trimmed by 1 base and J by 4 bases, 7 bases remained unmatched. The CDR3 here is CASSQVVTGGTYEQYF. CDR3 bases: TGCGCCAGCAGCCAAGTCGTGACAGGGGGCACTTACGAGCAGTACTTC.

CDR3 sequence (DNA): TGTGCCATCAGTGCCGAGGTTGAGGCGGAGACCCAGTACTTC. This translates into CAISAEVEAETQYF. This chain uses TRBV10-3 with TRBJ2-5, with no clear D. The ends were cut back, 4 bases at V and 5 bases at J, with 14 bases in the middle. The germline V gene has CDR1 ENHRY and CDR2 SYGVKD. The CDR3 has 14 amino acids.

J is TRBJ2-3 and V is TRBV4-2; D gene ambiguous. The CDR3 loop spans 14 amino acids. Per the germline V gene, CDR1 is LGHNA and CDR2 is YNFKEQ. V lost 0 bases and J lost 13, with 17 bases in between. The CDR3 region is CASSQERRGEREYF. In nucleotides, the CDR3 is TGTGCCAGCAGCCAAGAGAGGCGCGGAGAAAGGGAGTATTTT.